This T cell receptor (beta chain) is from a study of cytomegalovirus exposure and HLA in healthy donors. Overall study: The platform used for the roughly 110 validation repertoires matched that of the approximately 640 first-cohort repertoires, a later analysis reported.

This CDR3 is built from 16 residues. The V gene end was trimmed by 1 base and the J gene end by 4 bases; junction bases not matched to a gene: 2. Per germline, CDR1 LGHNA and CDR2 YSLEER. Concerning this clone: The antigen remains unidentified.

The donors were in the approximately 120-subject validation cohort; that cohort was separate from the approximately 700-subject first cohort. The repertoire was sequenced with immunoSEQ multiplex PCR; TCRdb's copy has only in-frame clones and lacks some. The sample gives around 150,000 clones, approximately 82% of which show up once; 25% to 30% is in the top ten. Study-level points and caveats: The study listed some 160 cytomegalovirus-associated TCR beta chains.

The chain carries TRBV4-3 and TRBJ2-5; TRBD2 agrees at 14 bases. The TCR comes from a man in his thirties or forties in good health and CMV-seropositive. What was sequenced was PBMCs. In nucleotides, the CDR3 is TGCGCCAGCAGCCAAGCCGGGACTAGCGGGGGAGAGACCCAGTACTTC. It encodes CASSQAGTSGGETQYF.